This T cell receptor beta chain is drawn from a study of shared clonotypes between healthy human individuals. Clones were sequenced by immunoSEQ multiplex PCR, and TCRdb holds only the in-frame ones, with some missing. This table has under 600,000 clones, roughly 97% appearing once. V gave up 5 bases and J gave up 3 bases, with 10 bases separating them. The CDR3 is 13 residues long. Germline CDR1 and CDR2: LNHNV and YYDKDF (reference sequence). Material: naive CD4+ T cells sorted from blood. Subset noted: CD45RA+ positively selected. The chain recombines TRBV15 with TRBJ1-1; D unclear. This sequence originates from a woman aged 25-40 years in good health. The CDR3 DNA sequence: TGTGCCACCAGCCTTCGAAGGGACACTGAAGCTTTCTTT. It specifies CATSLRRDTEAFF.